The source of this T cell receptor beta chain is a study of Ad26.COV2.S vaccination and SARS-CoV-2 variants. The assay was immunoSEQ multiplex PCR, and TCRdb's table has in-frame clones only and misses some. In the table there are 350,000 to 450,000 clones, about 92% of which are singletons. Trimming shortened V by 3 bases and J by 8 bases, and 15 bases separated the two germline ends. The CDR3 extends over 14 amino acids. Germline CDR1 SGHNT, CDR2 YENEEA. The V and J genes are TRBV11-3 and TRBJ2-3; D is ambiguous. The specimen comprised peripheral blood, sampled after recovery from COVID-19. The sequence was obtained from a human donor who had recovered from COVID-19. This CDR3 reads CASSFGETKATQYF. CDR3 coding DNA: TGTGCCAGCAGCTTTGGGGAAACAAAGGCTACGCAGTATTTT.